This TCR beta chain was identified in a study of beta chain features in type 1 diabetes. Study context: Researchers looked at approximately 110,000,000 sorted cells across all samples. Study-level points and caveats: Short templates might get an advantage during PCR, and this would be equal in patients and controls. Shortening that was moderate but significant affected the TCRB CDR3s of Type 1 diabetes patients in all four CD4+ subsets. Patients with type 1 diabetes carried fewer insertions and had more deletions at their VDJ junctions.

V lost 6 bases to trimming and J lost 0 bases, with 14 bases between them. The germline V gene encodes CDR1 SNHLY and CDR2 FYNNEI. The CDR3 totals 15 residues. There was one heparinised blood draw per donor, averaging about 120 mL. The isolated RNA, all of it, was reverse transcribed, so expressed TCRB transcripts were what got sequenced. Profiling relied on immunoSEQ multiplex PCR, and the TCRdb table lists in-frame clones only, not all of them. The sample includes approximately 15,000 clones, roughly four fifths of them seen just once. Points on this clone: Its antigen is unidentified.

The chain has TRBV2 and TRBJ1-2; D gene unclear. Source material: stem cell memory CD4+ T cells from blood. The sequence derives from a woman aged 18 to 35 with type 1 diabetes. Here the CDR3 reads CASRRGGGSNYGYTF. The CDR3 bases are TGTGCCAGCAGGCGCGGAGGTGGTTCTAACTATGGCTACACCTTC.